This T cell receptor (beta chain) was documented in a study of metastatic and nonmetastatic thyroid tumors. Study context: Repertoires of blood and of tissue (tumor or nodule) from malignant and benign thyroid patients were compared.

TCRdb reprocessed the PCR reads via MiXCR. The sample contains about 92,000 clones, approximately 15% of which appear only once. This clone has at least ten counts. Thyroid surgery was preceded by no treatment in any patient. This CDR3 is built from 15 residues. Per the germline V gene, CDR1 is GTSNPN and CDR2 is SVGIG (reference sequence). After removal of 3 bases from V and 5 bases from J, the junction contained 6 bases not matched to a gene. The specimen sequenced was blood. The chain combines TRBV30 with TRBJ2-3; 12 bases are shared with TRBD1. The sequence was obtained from a female donor with papillary thyroid cancer or a benign thyroid nodule (not recorded which). Some clones in this sample may be carry-over from other donors' samples. CDR3 DNA sequence: TGTGCCTGGAGCGGGGACAGGGGGCGGATAGATACGCAGTATTTT. As protein: CAWSGDRGRIDTQYF.